The 11 T cell receptor beta chains presented below share a single source sample, sequenced in a study of shared clonotypes between healthy human individuals (TCRdb year 2020). Libraries came from the immunoSEQ multiplex PCR assay. TCRdb obtained this table from immuneACCESS and retained in-frame rearrangements with V and J assigned. These tables miss some clones; where compared with another copy, unresolved V genes account for less than half of the shortfall, and the remainder is unexplained. The sample records around 1.5 million clones, approximately 98% of which are singletons. The top ten clonotypes cover around 0.47% of the sample. What was sequenced was naive CD4+ T cells sorted from blood. The cell subset or site label for this specimen denotes: CD45RA+ positively selected. The receptors come from a man aged 30 to 45 in good health.

The chain's CDR3 is CASSPLDRVYGNQPQHF. DNA of the CDR3: TGTGCCAGCTCACCACTGGACAGGGTGTATGGCAATCAGCCCCAGCATTTT. The chain is built from TRBV18 and TRBJ1-5, with 8 nucleotides matching TRBD1. V lost 1 base to trimming and J lost 2 bases; unmatched junction nucleotides: 7. The CDR3 covers 17 residues. Germline lookup yields CDR1 KGHSH and CDR2 LQKENI.

The chain carries TRBV2 and TRBJ2-5, with a weak D call TRBD2 (6 bases). The ends were cut back, 10 bases at V and 0 bases at J, with 15 bases in the middle. Germline V gene data show CDR1 as SNHLY and CDR2 as FYNNEI. The length of the CDR3 is 14 residues. The CDR3 sequence is CAIRRGTYQETQYF. For the CDR3, the DNA is TGTGCCATTAGACGGGGGACGTACCAAGAGACCCAGTACTTC.

Comment on this clone: This sample also contains other DNA sequences that code for the same CDR3. The chain has TRBV5-1 and TRBJ2-7; 8 nucleotides agree with TRBD2. The CDR3 is 14 amino acids. The germline CDR1 and CDR2 sequences are SGHRS and YFSETQ. Trimming took 4 bases from V and 1 from J; bases not matched to a gene: 4. The chain's CDR3 is CASSPGTSSYEQYF. The CDR3 DNA reads TGCGCCAGCAGCCCCGGGACTAGTTCCTACGAGCAGTACTTC.

This chain joins TRBV15 and TRBJ2-3; D is uncertain. CDR3 size: 14 residues. Germline-derived CDR1 and CDR2 are LNHNV and YYDKDF (reference sequence). Between the trimmed V and J ends, which lost 5 bases and 1 base, there was a span of 10 bases. This CDR3 is CATSRRRGTDTQYF. Written as DNA, the CDR3 is TGTGCCACCAGCCGGCGACGGGGCACAGATACGCAGTATTTT.

This chain uses TRBV7-3 with TRBJ2-7, with 7 bases aligning to TRBD1. The CDR3 runs 14 residues. The ends lost 5 bases at V and 6 bases at J; junction bases unmatched: 10. The germline V gene has CDR1 SGHTA and CDR2 FQGTGA. In DNA form, the CDR3 reads TGTGCCAGCAGCCCTCTAAGCACAGGGGCCGAGCAGTACTTC. Translation gives CASSPLSTGAEQYF.

The rearrangement links TRBV6-5 to TRBJ2-7; the D call may be TRBD1 or TRBD2 (5 bases each). The germline V and J ends were trimmed by 2 bases and 6 bases, with 14 bases remaining between them. This CDR3 is 14 amino acids long. In germline, CDR1 is MNHEY, CDR2 SVGAGI. The CDR3 spells CASSYLGGVGEQYF. In nucleotides, the CDR3 is TGTGCCAGCAGTTACCTTGGGGGAGTTGGCGAGCAGTACTTC.

The chain links TRBV5-5 to TRBJ2-4; 7 bases align to TRBD1. Germline assignment: CDR1 SGHKS and CDR2 YYEKEE (reference sequence). CDR3 length: 12 amino acids. V was clipped by 3 bases and J by 8 bases; unmatched bases: 2. The CDR3 spells CASSYGQDIQYF. CDR3 bases: TGTGCCAGCAGCTACGGACAGGACATTCAGTACTTC.

The V gene is TRBV19, the J gene TRBJ1-3; D not resolved. The CDR3 is 18 amino acids. Germline loops: CDR1 LNHDA, CDR2 SQIVND (reference sequence). Trimming stripped 6 bases from V and 1 base from J, with 22 bases between. CDR3 in amino acids: CASSPHGSRTASGNTIYF. The CDR3 DNA follows: TGTGCCAGTAGCCCACACGGGTCGAGGACCGCTTCTGGAAACACCATATATTTT.

CDR3 region: CASSLRRGQEKRRDTGELFF. The DNA of the CDR3 is TGCGCCAGCAGCTTGCGCAGGGGGCAAGAGAAGAGGAGGGACACCGGGGAGCTGTTTTTT. The chain recombines TRBV5-1 with TRBJ2-2, with TRBD1 matching over 8 bases. The V and J ends lost 1 base and 3 bases, in that order; junction bases with no gene match: 17. The CDR3 spans 20 residues. Germline CDR1 and CDR2: SGHRS and YFSETQ.

This rearrangement joins TRBV18 to TRBJ2-7; D is perhaps TRBD1 (6 bases). The V end was cut by 2 bases, the J end by 5 bases, with 19 bases between. This CDR3 is built from 16 residues. The V gene's germline CDR1 is KGHSH and CDR2 LQKENI. The CDR3 DNA sequence: TGTGCCAGCTCACCAACTGGGACACAGACGTTACACGAGCAGTACTTC. This translates into CASSPTGTQTLHEQYF.

Points on this clone: Germline and junction disagree at one end, which may indicate a read error. The chain recombines TRBV5-1 with TRBJ2-7, with 13 bases identical to TRBD2. Germline values: CDR1 SGHRS, CDR2 YFSETQ. This CDR3 comprises 14 residues. The CDR3 here is CASSLGTGTSGNQF. The CDR3 DNA is TGCGCCAGCAGCTTGGGGACCGGGACTAGCGGGAATCAATTC.